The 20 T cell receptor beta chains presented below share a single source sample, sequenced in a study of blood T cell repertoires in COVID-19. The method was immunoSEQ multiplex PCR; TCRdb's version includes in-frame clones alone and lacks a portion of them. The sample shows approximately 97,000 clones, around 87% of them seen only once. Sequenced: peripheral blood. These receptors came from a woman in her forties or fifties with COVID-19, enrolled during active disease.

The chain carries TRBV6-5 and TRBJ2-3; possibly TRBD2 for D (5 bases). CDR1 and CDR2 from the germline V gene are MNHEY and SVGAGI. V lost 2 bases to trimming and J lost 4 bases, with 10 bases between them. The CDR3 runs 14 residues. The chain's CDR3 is CASSYVSSSDTQYF. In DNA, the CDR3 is TGTGCCAGCAGTTACGTGTCTAGCTCAGATACGCAGTATTTT.

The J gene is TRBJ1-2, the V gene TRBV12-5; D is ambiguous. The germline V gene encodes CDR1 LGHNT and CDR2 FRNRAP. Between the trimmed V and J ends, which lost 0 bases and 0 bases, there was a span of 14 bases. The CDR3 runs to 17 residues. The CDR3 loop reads CASGLVVRPLSNYGYTF. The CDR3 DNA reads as TGTGCTAGTGGTTTGGTAGTCAGGCCCCTATCTAACTATGGCTACACCTTC.

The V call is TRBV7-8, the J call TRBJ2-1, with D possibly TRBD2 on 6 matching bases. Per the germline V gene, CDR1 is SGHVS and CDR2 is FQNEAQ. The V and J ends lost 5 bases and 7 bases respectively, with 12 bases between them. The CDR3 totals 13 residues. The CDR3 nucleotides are TGTGCCAGCAGCGAATATAGCGGTAATGAGCAGTTCTTC. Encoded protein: CASSEYSGNEQFF. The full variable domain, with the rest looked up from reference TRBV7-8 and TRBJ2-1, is GAGVSQSPRYKVAKRGQDVALRCDPISGHVSLFWYQQALGQGPEFLTYFQNEAQLDKSGLPSDRFFAERPEGSVSTLKIQRTQQEDSAVYLCASSEYSGNEQFFGPGTRLTVL.

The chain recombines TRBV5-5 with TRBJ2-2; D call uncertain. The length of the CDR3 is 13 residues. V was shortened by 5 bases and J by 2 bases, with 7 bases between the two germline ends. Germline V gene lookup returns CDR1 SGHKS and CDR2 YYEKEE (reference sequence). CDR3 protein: CASRLSNTGELFF. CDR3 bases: TGTGCCAGCAGGCTATCTAACACCGGGGAGCTGTTTTTT.

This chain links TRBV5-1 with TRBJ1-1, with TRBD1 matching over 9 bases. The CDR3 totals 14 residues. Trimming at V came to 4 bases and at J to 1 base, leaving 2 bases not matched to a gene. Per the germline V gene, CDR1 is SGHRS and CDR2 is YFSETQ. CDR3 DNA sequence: TGCGCCAGCAGCCTGGACAGGGGGAACACTGAAGCTTTCTTT. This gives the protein CASSLDRGNTEAFF.

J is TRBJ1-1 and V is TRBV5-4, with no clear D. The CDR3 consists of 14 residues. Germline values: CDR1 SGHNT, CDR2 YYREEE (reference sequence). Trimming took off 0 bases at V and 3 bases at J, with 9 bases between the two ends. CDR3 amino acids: CASSLGRGYTEAFF. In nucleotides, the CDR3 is TGTGCCAGCAGCTTGGGTCGGGGTTACACTGAAGCTTTCTTT.

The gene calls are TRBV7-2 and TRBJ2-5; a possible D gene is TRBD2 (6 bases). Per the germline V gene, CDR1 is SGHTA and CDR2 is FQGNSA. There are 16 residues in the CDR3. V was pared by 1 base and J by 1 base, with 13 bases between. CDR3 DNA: TGTGCCAGCAGCTTAGAGGCCGGGGGAATCCAAGAGACCCAGTACTTC. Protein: CASSLEAGGIQETQYF.

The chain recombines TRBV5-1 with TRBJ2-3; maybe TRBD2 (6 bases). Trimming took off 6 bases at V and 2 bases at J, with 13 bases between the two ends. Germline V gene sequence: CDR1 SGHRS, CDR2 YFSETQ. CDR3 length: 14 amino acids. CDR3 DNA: TGCGCCAGCAAGCCTCGGGGGAACACAGATACGCAGTATTTT. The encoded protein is CASKPRGNTDTQYF.

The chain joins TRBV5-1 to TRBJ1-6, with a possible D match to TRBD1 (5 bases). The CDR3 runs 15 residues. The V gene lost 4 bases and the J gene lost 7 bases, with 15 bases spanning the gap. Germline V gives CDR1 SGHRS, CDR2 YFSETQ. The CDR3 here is CASSREPGLNSPLHF. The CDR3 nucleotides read TGCGCCAGCAGCCGAGAACCGGGACTGAATTCACCCCTCCACTTT.

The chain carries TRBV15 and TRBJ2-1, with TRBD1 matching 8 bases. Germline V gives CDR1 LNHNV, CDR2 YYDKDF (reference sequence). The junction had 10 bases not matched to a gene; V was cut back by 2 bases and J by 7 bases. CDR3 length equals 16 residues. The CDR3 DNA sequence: TGTGCCACCAGCAGAAATGGACAGGGAAGAGGGAATGAGCAGTTCTTC. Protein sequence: CATSRNGQGRGNEQFF.

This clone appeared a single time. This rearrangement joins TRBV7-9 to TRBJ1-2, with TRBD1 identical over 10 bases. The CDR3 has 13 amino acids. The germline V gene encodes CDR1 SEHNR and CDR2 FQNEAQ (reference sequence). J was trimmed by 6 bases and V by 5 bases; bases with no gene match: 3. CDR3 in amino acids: CASSRQGADGYTF. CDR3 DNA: TGTGCCAGCAGCAGACAGGGGGCAGATGGCTACACCTTC.

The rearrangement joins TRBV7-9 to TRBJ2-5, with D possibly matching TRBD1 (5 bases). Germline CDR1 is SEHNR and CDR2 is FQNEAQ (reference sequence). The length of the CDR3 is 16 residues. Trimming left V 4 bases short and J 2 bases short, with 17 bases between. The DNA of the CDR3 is TGTGCCAGCAGCTCCCCCCCGCTGGGGCTTCAAGAGACCCAGTACTTC. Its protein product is CASSSPPLGLQETQYF.

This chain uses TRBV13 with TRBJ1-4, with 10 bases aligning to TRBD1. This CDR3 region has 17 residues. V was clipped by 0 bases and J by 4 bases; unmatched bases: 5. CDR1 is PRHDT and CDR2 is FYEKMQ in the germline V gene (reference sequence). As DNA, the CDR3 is TGTGCCAGCAGCTTAGGCCACCGGGACAGGGGTAATGAAAAACTGTTTTTT. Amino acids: CASSLGHRDRGNEKLFF.

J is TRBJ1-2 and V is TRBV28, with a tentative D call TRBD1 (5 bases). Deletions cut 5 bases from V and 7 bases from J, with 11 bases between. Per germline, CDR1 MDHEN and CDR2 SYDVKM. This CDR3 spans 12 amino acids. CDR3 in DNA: TGTGCCAGCAGTGACAGCGCCCTTGGCTACACCTTC. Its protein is CASSDSALGYTF.

CDR3 coding DNA: TGTGCCAGCAGCTTAGTGGACAGTTTGGAGACCCAGTACTTC. Protein product: CASSLVDSLETQYF. This chain uses TRBV7-7 with TRBJ2-5, with a possible D match to TRBD1 (6 bases). Germline CDR1 SSHAT, CDR2 FNYEAQ (reference sequence). Trimming took off 1 base at V and 5 bases at J, with 11 bases between the two ends. The CDR3 loop spans 14 amino acids.

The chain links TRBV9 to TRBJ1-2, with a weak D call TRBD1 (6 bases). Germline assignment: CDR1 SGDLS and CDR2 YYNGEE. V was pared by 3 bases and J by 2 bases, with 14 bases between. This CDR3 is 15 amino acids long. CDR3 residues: CASSAVQGYNYGYTF. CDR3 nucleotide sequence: TGTGCCAGCAGCGCAGTACAGGGATACAACTATGGCTACACCTTC.

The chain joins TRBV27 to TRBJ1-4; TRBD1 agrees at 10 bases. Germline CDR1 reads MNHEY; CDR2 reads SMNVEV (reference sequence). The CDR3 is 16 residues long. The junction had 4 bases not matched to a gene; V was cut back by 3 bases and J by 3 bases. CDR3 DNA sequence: TGTGCCAGCAGTTTTTTCGGACAGGGGGCTAATGAAAAACTGTTTTTT. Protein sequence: CASSFFGQGANEKLFF.

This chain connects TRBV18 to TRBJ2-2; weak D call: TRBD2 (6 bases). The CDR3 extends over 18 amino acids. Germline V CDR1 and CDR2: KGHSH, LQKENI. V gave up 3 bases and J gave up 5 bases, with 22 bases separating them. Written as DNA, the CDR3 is TGTGCCAGCTCACCGAGGCCTTTGGCTAGCGTCTCAACCGGGGAGCTGTTTTTT. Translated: CASSPRPLASVSTGELFF.

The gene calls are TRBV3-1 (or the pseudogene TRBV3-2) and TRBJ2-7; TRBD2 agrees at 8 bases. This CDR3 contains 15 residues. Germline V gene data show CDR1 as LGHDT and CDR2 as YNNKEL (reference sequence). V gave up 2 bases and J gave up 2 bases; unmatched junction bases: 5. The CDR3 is CASSQNGGGTYEQYF. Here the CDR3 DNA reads TGTGCCAGCAGCCAAAACGGGGGGGGAACCTACGAGCAGTACTTC.

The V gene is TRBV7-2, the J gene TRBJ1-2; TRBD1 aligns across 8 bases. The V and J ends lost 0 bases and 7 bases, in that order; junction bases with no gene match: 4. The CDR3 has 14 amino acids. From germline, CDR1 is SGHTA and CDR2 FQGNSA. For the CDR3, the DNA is TGTGCCAGCAGCTTAGCGCAGGGGGCCACTGGCTACACCTTC. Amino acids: CASSLAQGATGYTF.